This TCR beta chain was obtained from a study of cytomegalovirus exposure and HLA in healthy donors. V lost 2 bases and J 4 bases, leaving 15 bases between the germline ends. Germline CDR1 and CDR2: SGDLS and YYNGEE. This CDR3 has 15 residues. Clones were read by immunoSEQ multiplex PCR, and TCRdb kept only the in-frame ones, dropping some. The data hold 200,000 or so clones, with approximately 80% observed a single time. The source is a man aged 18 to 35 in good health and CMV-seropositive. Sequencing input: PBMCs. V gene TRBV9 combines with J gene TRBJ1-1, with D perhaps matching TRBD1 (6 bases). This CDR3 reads CASSVYTTGSTEAFF. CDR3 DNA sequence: TGTGCCAGCAGCGTCTATACAACAGGGAGCACTGAAGCTTTCTTT.